These 4 T cell receptor beta chains share one sample of origin, sequenced in a study of cytomegalovirus exposure and HLA in healthy donors. The study ran its PCR with 60 Vbeta and 13 Jbeta primers. Produced via immunoSEQ multiplex PCR; TCRdb's table is partial and in-frame only. Of 120,000 or so clones listed, about 80% are singletons. Sequencing used PBMCs. These receptors originate from a male donor in good health and CMV-seronegative.

The rearrangement uses TRBV5-1 and TRBJ1-1; the D gene is possibly TRBD1 (5 bases). V dropped 4 bases and J dropped 2 bases, with 12 bases sitting between them. CDR3 length: 14 residues. Per germline, CDR1 SGHRS and CDR2 YFSETQ. The DNA for the CDR3 is TGCGCCAGCAGCATATACACAGGAAACACTGAAGCTTTCTTT. Its translation is CASSIYTGNTEAFF.

The chain has TRBV11-2 and TRBJ2-3; D might be TRBD1 (6 bases). V shed 1 base and J shed 5 bases, with 16 bases lying between them. Germline V gene lookup returns CDR1 SGHAT and CDR2 FQNNGV. There are 16 residues in the CDR3. The CDR3 sequence is CASSLVWGRGRDTQYF. In nucleotides, the CDR3 is TGTGCCAGCAGCTTAGTTTGGGGCAGGGGAAGAGATACGCAGTATTTT.

The V gene is TRBV6-5, the J gene TRBJ2-2; possible D gene TRBD2, 6 bases. The germline V gene has CDR1 MNHEY and CDR2 SVGAGI. This CDR3 is 14 amino acids long. Between the trimmed V and J ends, which lost 6 bases and 7 bases, there was a span of 15 bases. DNA for the CDR3: TGTGCCAGCAGGGTCGGGACTTTTGTCGGGGAGCTGTTTTTT. The encoded protein is CASRVGTFVGELFF.

The V and J genes are TRBV30 and TRBJ2-1; no clear D. This CDR3 spans 17 amino acids. Germline lookup yields CDR1 GTSNPN and CDR2 SVGIG (reference sequence). Deletions cut 3 bases from V and 0 bases from J, with 18 bases between. CDR3 coding DNA: TGTGCCTGGAGACGCGGTCGTCTGCCATTCTCCTACAATGAGCAGTTCTTC. Translating gives CAWRRGRLPFSYNEQFF.